The present T cell receptor beta chain was sequenced within a study of T cell clonotyping in hematopoietic cell transplantation. Study findings and constraints: Without cell sorting, CD4 versus CD8 contributions remain unresolved. After transplant, recipient diversity fell while pathologically expanded clonotypes grew through day 180. At the given depth, recipient repertoires were over 95% de novo clonotypes.

As to this clone: Its antigen is undetermined.

CDR1 LNHDA and CDR2 SQIVND come from the germline V gene (reference sequence). The CDR3 extends over 14 amino acids. The ends lost 4 bases at V and 3 bases at J; junction bases unmatched: 5. Sequenced by immunoSEQ multiplex PCR; TCRdb stores in-frame clones only, minus some. The data contain roughly 16,000 clones, approximately 91% of them seen just once; the ten biggest clones take up 5% to 6.5%. This clonotype originated in a man in his forties or fifties in good health. Some clones in this sample may be carry-over from other donors' samples. The genes are TRBV19 and TRBJ2-7, with 8 nucleotides matching TRBD1. Source material: peripheral blood mononuclear cells. CDR3: CASSTYGQGYEQYF. CDR3 nucleotides: TGTGCCAGTAGTACCTACGGACAGGGCTACGAGCAGTACTTC.